Listed below are T cell receptor beta chains from one sample, sequenced in a study of cytomegalovirus exposure and HLA in healthy donors. Sequencing used immunoSEQ multiplex PCR; TCRdb keeps in-frame clones, though not all of them. In the table there are more than 150,000 clones, around 85% of which are singletons. Sequencing used PBMCs. The receptor source for this set is a man aged 40-50 years in good health and CMV-seropositive. The CDR3 runs from the conserved cysteine through the conserved F or W. Each record gives: V gene, J gene, clone size, D gene, CDR3 DNA, CDR3 protein. The D gene is left open where the match is weak. Part of the rows lack a size; the others show once, few, many or a class for expanded clones.

TRBV27,TRBJ2-1,NA,NA,TGTGCCAGCAGCTTAGCGGAGAGCTCCTACAATGAGCAGTTCTTC,CASSLAESSYNEQFF
TRBV14,TRBJ2-1,NA,TRBD2,TGTGCCAGCAGCCAAGATGGGCCGAGCGGGGGACACAATGAGCAGTTCTTC,CASSQDGPSGGHNEQFF
TRBV2,TRBJ2-5,NA,TRBD2,TGTGCCAGCAGACTAGCGGGCGCCCAGCAAGAGACCCAGTACTTC,CASRLAGAQQETQYF
TRBV7-9,TRBJ2-5,few,TRBD1,TGTGCCAGCTTAAGGACAGGGGGAAGTGAGACCCAGTACTTC,CASLRTGGSETQYF
TRBV15,TRBJ1-4,NA,NA,TGTGCCACCAGCAGGATTGCCCAGATTAATGAAAAACTGTTTTTT,CATSRIAQINEKLFF
TRBV7-3,TRBJ2-2,NA,TRBD2,TGTGCCAGCAGCGTAGCGGGGGGGCCGGGTACCGGGGAGCTGTTTTTT,CASSVAGGPGTGELFF
TRBV6-6,TRBJ2-3,NA,NA,TGTGCCAGCAGCCGGGACAACCGTGTCACAGATACGCAGTATTTT,CASSRDNRVTDTQYF
TRBV15,TRBJ1-5,NA,NA,TGTGCCACCAGCAGAGATCCCCCTACCACAGGTATCAGGGCTGGGCAGCCCCAGCATTTT,CATSRDPPTTGIRAGQPQHF
TRBV28,TRBJ1-5,NA,NA,TGTGCCAGCAGTTTAAAAGGACAACAATATAGCAATCAGCCCCAGCATTTT,CASSLKGQQYSNQPQHF
TRBV7-9,TRBJ1-4,NA,NA,TGTTCCATCCCTATGGGGCTTGGGGAAAAACTGTTTTTT,CSIPMGLGEKLFF
TRBV5-1,TRBJ2-7,NA,NA,TGCGCCAGCAGCCTGCCGTCAGGCCAGACCTACGAGCAGTACTTC,CASSLPSGQTYEQYF
TRBV7-6,TRBJ1-3,NA,NA,TGTGCCAGCAGCCCCCCGGGCTCTGGAAACACCATATATTTT,CASSPPGSGNTIYF
TRBV25-1,TRBJ2-2,NA,NA,TGTGCCAGCAGTGATCCGGCAGCAGGGTTTCCCGGGGAGCTGTTTTTT,CASSDPAAGFPGELFF
TRBV29-1,TRBJ2-5,NA,NA,TGCAGCGTTGATAGGGGGTCGCGAGAGCAGTACTTC,CSVDRGSREQYF
TRBV4-2,TRBJ2-3,NA,TRBD2,TGTGCCAGCAGCCTTTTGACGGGGGGGCTTGAAGATACGCAGTATTTT,CASSLLTGGLEDTQYF
TRBV5-1,TRBJ2-7,NA,NA,TGCGCCAGCAGGCGCGGGACAGAGACCTACGAGCAGTACTTC,CASRRGTETYEQYF
TRBV6-4,TRBJ2-3,NA,NA,TGTGCCAGCAGTGAGTTTCAGACTAGCACAGATACGCAGTATTTT,CASSEFQTSTDTQYF
TRBV18,TRBJ1-1,NA,NA,TGTGCCAGCTCCCGAAGGACACCCGAAGCTTTCTTT,CASSRRTPEAFF
TRBV2,TRBJ1-5,NA,NA,TGTGCCAGCAGTCAGATAAGCAATCAGCCCCAGCATTTT,CASSQISNQPQHF
TRBV7-2,TRBJ2-3,NA,TRBD2,TGTGCCAGCAGCATCCCGACTAGCGGGGCTGATACGCAGTATTTT,CASSIPTSGADTQYF
TRBV6-5,TRBJ2-7,NA,TRBD2,TGTGCCAGCAGTCTCCGGGGGGGGGCGGGGGAGCAGTACTTC,CASSLRGGAGEQYF
TRBV10-1,TRBJ1-6,NA,TRBD1,TGCGCCAGCAGTGGGCCAGGGGGTGATTCACCCCTCCACTTT,CASSGPGGDSPLHF
TRBV7-8,TRBJ2-2,NA,NA,TGTGCCAGCAGCTTAAACTTAGACGGGGAGCTGTTTTTT,CASSLNLDGELFF
TRBV30,TRBJ1-1,NA,NA,TGTGCCTGGAGTTCGTTAACTGAAGCTTTCTTT,CAWSSLTEAFF
TRBV19,TRBJ1-2,NA,TRBD1,TGTGCCAGTAGTCCGCCCCGGGACAGGGGATACGGCTACACCTTC,CASSPPRDRGYGYTF
TRBV6-5,TRBJ2-7,NA,TRBD1,TGTGCCAGCAGTCAAACAGGGGAAAACGAGCAGTACTTC,CASSQTGENEQYF
TRBV27,TRBJ1-2,NA,NA,TGTGCCAGCAGTCCCGGGAACGGCTACACCTTC,CASSPGNGYTF
TRBV6-6,TRBJ1-1,NA,TRBD1,TGTGCCAGCAGTTTCGGGACAGGGTACACTGAAGCTTTCTTT,CASSFGTGYTEAFF
TRBV7-3,TRBJ1-2,NA,TRBD1,TGTGCCAGCAGCTCCACAGGGGCCGGCTACACCTTC,CASSSTGAGYTF
TRBV5-1,TRBJ2-7,NA,TRBD1,TGCGCCACCAACACAGGGGGCCCGCTCTACGAGCAGTACTTC,CATNTGGPLYEQYF
TRBV5-1,TRBJ1-2,NA,NA,TGCGCCAGCAGCTTGGATCTTAGTACCAACTATGGCTACACCTTC,CASSLDLSTNYGYTF
TRBV25-1,TRBJ2-7,NA,TRBD1,TGTGCCAGCAGTGAATATCCCCCCCGACAGGGAACTACCTACGAGCAGTACTTC,CASSEYPPRQGTTYEQYF
TRBV4-2,TRBJ1-3,few,NA,TGTGCCAGCAGCCAAGATATCGGGGCGATAGGACAGAGTAACTTT,CASSQDIGAIGQSNF
TRBV11-2,TRBJ2-7,NA,TRBD2,TGTGCCAGCAGCTCAACTAGCGGGGCCTACGAGCAGTACTTC,CASSSTSGAYEQYF
TRBV27,TRBJ2-3,NA,NA,TGTGCCAGCAAGGCTGGGGGCAGTAGCACAGATACGCAGTATTTT,CASKAGGSSTDTQYF
TRBV7-2,TRBJ1-1,NA,NA,TGTGCCAGCAGCTTAGCGCTCGGGGGGAACACTGAAGCTTTCTTT,CASSLALGGNTEAFF
TRBV4-3,TRBJ1-2,NA,NA,TGCGCCAGCAGCCAAGGGGTTCGGCCAGGAGGCTATGGCTACACCTTC,CASSQGVRPGGYGYTF
TRBV7-9,TRBJ2-5,NA,NA,TGTGCCAGCAGGATTAGTACCCAAGAGACCCAGTACTTC,CASRISTQETQYF
TRBV7-6,TRBJ1-6,NA,NA,TGTGCCAGCAGCTTTTCGGACAGCCTAAATTCACCCCTCCACTTT,CASSFSDSLNSPLHF
TRBV6-6,TRBJ2-7,NA,NA,TGTGCCAGCAGTTACGACAGTTCGAGCTCCTACGAGCAGTACTTC,CASSYDSSSSYEQYF
TRBV11-3,TRBJ2-1,NA,NA,TGTGCCAGCAGCCCACTAGGGATTTACAATGAGCAGTTCTTC,CASSPLGIYNEQFF
TRBV7-9,TRBJ1-2,NA,NA,TGTGCCAGCGGCGACATCGGCTATGGCTACACCTTC,CASGDIGYGYTF
TRBV7-2,TRBJ2-1,NA,NA,TGTGCCAGCAGCTTAGGGGGTCGAGGGTACAATGAGCAGTTCTTC,CASSLGGRGYNEQFF
TRBV14,TRBJ2-3,NA,TRBD1,TGTGCCAGCAGCCTGGACAGGGAAGATACGCAGTATTTT,CASSLDREDTQYF
TRBV27,TRBJ2-2,NA,NA,TGTGCCAGCAGTCCTCGGAACACCGGGGAGCTGTTTTTT,CASSPRNTGELFF
TRBV30,TRBJ2-3,NA,TRBD1,TGTGCTTTCGACAGGGGTGACACAGATACGCAGTATTTT,CAFDRGDTDTQYF
TRBV4-3,TRBJ2-7,few,NA,TGCGCCAGCAGCCAAGGGTCAGGCTACGAGCAGTACTTC,CASSQGSGYEQYF
TRBV6-1,TRBJ1-1,NA,NA,TGTGCCAGCAGAGACCGTGGAGCTGAAGCTTTCTTT,CASRDRGAEAFF
TRBV6-5,TRBJ2-7,NA,NA,TGTGCCAGCAGTCCCCCAACGGGCTACGAGCAGTACTTC,CASSPPTGYEQYF
TRBV7-6,TRBJ2-1,NA,TRBD2,TGTGCCAGCAGCTCCGGGGGGGGGAACAATGAGCAGTTCTTC,CASSSGGGNNEQFF
TRBV6-5,TRBJ2-5,NA,TRBD2,TGTGCCAGCAGCAGGGTGGCGGGGGGACAAGAGACCCAGTACTTC,CASSRVAGGQETQYF
TRBV30,TRBJ1-4,NA,NA,TGTGCCTGGAAACAGGGAGCTAATGAAAAACTGTTTTTT,CAWKQGANEKLFF
TRBV11-2,TRBJ2-7,few,TRBD2,TGTGCCAGCAGCTTACTAGCGGGGGCCGTGTGGGAGCAGTACTTC,CASSLLAGAVWEQYF
TRBV7-7,TRBJ2-3,NA,TRBD2,TGTGCTAGCAGCTTAAGCTTCGGGACTAGCGGGAGTCTGGACACGCAGTATTTT,CASSLSFGTSGSLDTQYF
TRBV9,TRBJ2-2,once,NA,TGTGCCAGCAGCGTAGATTGGACTCCCGTCACCGGGGAGCTGTTTTTT,CASSVDWTPVTGELFF
TRBV7-9,TRBJ1-1,once,NA,TGTGCCAGCAGCTCCCTTGGAGGGGAAGCTTTCTTT,CASSSLGGEAFF
TRBV7-2,TRBJ2-6,NA,NA,TGTGCCAGCAGCTTATCAGGGTTAGGGGCCAACGTCCTGACTTTC,CASSLSGLGANVLTF
TRBV9,TRBJ2-1,NA,NA,TGTGCCAGCAGCCTACGTACGGATGAGCAGTTCTTC,CASSLRTDEQFF
TRBV9,TRBJ2-3,NA,TRBD2,TGTGCCAGCAGCCTCGGACTAGCGGGGGGGCCAACAGATACGCAGTATTTT,CASSLGLAGGPTDTQYF